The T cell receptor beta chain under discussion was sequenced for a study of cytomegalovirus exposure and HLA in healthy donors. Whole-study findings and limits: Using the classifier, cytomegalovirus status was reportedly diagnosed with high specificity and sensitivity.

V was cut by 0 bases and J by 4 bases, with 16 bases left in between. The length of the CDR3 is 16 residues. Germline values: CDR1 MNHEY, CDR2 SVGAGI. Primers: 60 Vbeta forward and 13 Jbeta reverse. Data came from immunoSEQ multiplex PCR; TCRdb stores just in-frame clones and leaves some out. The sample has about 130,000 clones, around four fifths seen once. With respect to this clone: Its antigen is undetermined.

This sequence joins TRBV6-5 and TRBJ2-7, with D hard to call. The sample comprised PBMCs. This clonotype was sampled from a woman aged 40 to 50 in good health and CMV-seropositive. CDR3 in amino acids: CASSYSIPRAAYEQYF. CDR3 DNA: TGTGCCAGCAGTTACTCGATACCCCGTGCGGCTTACGAGCAGTACTTC.